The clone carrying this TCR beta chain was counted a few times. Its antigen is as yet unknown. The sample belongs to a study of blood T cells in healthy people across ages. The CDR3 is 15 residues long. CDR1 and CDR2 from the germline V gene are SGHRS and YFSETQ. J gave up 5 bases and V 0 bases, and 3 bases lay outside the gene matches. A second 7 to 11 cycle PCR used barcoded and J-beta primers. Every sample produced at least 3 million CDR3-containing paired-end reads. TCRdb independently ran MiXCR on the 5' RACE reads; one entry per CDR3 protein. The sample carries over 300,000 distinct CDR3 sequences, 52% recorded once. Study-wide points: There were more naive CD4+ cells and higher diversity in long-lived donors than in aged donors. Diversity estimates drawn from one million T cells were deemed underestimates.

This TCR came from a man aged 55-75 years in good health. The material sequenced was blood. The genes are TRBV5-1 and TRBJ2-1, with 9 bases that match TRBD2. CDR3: CASSLVSGGNNEQFF. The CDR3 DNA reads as TGCGCCAGCAGCTTGGTTAGCGGGGGTAACAATGAGCAGTTCTTC.